This T cell receptor (beta chain) emerged from a study of blood T cell repertoires in COVID-19. About the research overall: Researchers got acute and convalescent COVID-19 samples from the United States, Italy and Spain. The analysed material was cDNA or gDNA that came from T cells, B-cell-depleted T cells, or PBMCs.

Per the original data handling: Reference gene primer amplification gave nucleated cell count estimates. Profiled with immunoSEQ multiplex PCR; TCRdb holds only in-frame clones, not every one. V and J calls and clone size are as listed in that table; D and trimming were resolved from the DNA. The sample consists of some 130,000 clones, more than 70% of them appearing once. Germline-derived CDR1 and CDR2 are SNHLY and FYNNEI. The CDR3 sequence is 14 residues long. V lost 7 bases and J 6 bases, leaving 15 bases between the germline ends. The clonotype comes from a man between 45 and 60 years old with acute or convalescent COVID-19. The sequenced sample consisted of peripheral blood. The rearrangement joins TRBV2 to TRBJ2-2; TRBD1 is a possible D gene (6 bases). The DNA of the CDR3 is TGTGCCAGCACCGGGACATCAGCATCCGGGGAGCTGTTTTTT. This gives the protein CASTGTSASGELFF.